This is a list of T cell receptor beta chains from one sample in a study of blood T cell repertoires in COVID-19. Produced via immunoSEQ multiplex PCR; TCRdb's table is partial and in-frame only. The repertoire has around 250,000 clones, about 85% of them found once; the top ten carry more than 1.5%. The sample taken for sequencing was peripheral blood. The receptors come from a man aged 30 to 45 who had recovered from COVID-19. Both conserved end residues are part of each CDR3. D genes are given only for firm matches. Clone size is not always given. Where it is, it says once, few, many or a class for expanded clones.

TRBJ2-2 TRBD1 . TRBV11-3 TGTGCCAGCACACGGGACAGTGACACCGGGGAGCTGTTTTTT CASTRDSDTGELFF
TRBJ1-1 TRBD1 . TRBV7-9 TGTGCCAGCAGCGATCGTGGGACAGGGATTATCACTGAAGCTTTCTTT CASSDRGTGIITEAFF
TRBJ2-7 TRBD1 . TRBV10-3 TGTGCCATCAGTGAGTCGAGTGCCCACAGGGGTACCTACGAGCAGTACTTC CAISESSAHRGTYEQYF
TRBJ2-2 . many TRBV6-1 TGTGCCAGCAGTGAAGCTGAGACCGGGGAGCTGTTTTTT CASSEAETGELFF
TRBJ2-5 TRBD2 . TRBV5-1 TGCGCCAGCAGCTCCGTCCCGGGACTAGCGGGGGAAGAGACCCAGTACTTC CASSSVPGLAGEETQYF
TRBJ1-2 . . TRBV2 TGTGCCAGCACTGGTGTCAGTTCAGGGAGGGGCTACACCTTC CASTGVSSGRGYTF
TRBJ1-3 . . TRBV28 TGTGCCAGCAGTTCACCCTGGGGGGTTGGAAACACCATATATTTT CASSSPWGVGNTIYF
TRBJ2-5 TRBD1 . TRBV5-1 TGCGCCAGCAGCCCGACAGGGAGAGAGACCCAGTACTTC CASSPTGRETQYF
TRBJ2-1 . . TRBV7-7 TGTGCCAGCAGCTTAGTCGGGAGCAATGAGCAGTTCTTC CASSLVGSNEQFF
TRBJ2-5 . . TRBV5-1 TGCGCCAGCAGTGGGGCCCCGTACCAAGAGACCCAGTACTTC CASSGAPYQETQYF
TRBJ2-1 TRBD2 . TRBV4-1 TGCGCCAGCAGCCAAGATTTCGGGACTAGCGGATACAATGAGCAGTTCTTC CASSQDFGTSGYNEQFF
TRBJ2-1 . . TRBV28 TGTGCCAGCAGTATTAACAGGGAACGGTTCTTC CASSINRERFF
TRBJ2-4 . . TRBV4-1 TGCGCCAGCAGCCAAGAGCCCCCCACAGGTATGGACATTCAGTACTTC CASSQEPPTGMDIQYF
TRBJ1-5 . many TRBV6-5 TGTGCCAGCAACCCCGGCGCGGGAAACAATCAGCCCCAGCATTTT CASNPGAGNNQPQHF
TRBJ1-5 TRBD1 . TRBV10-3 TGTGCCATCAGCTCGGGACAGGGGCAGTTGCCCCAGCATTTT CAISSGQGQLPQHF
TRBJ2-5 . . TRBV4-1 TGCGCCAGCAGCCAAGCGGGTCAGGGTTTGGAGACCCAGTACTTC CASSQAGQGLETQYF
TRBJ2-2 TRBD2 . TRBV2 TGTGCCAGCAGCGGGACTAGCGGGAACACCGGGGAGCTGTTTTTT CASSGTSGNTGELFF
TRBJ1-2 . . TRBV7-9 TGTGCCAGCACCTTTACGGCAGGGGACGGCTACACCTTC CASTFTAGDGYTF
TRBJ1-2 TRBD1 . TRBV4-1 TGCGCCAGCAGCTTGGACAGGGGGCGCAACTATGGCTACACCTTC CASSLDRGRNYGYTF
TRBJ1-4 TRBD1 . TRBV15 TGTGCCACCAGCAGAGATTCAGGGGGTTGGGAAAAACTGTTTTTT CATSRDSGGWEKLFF
TRBJ2-7 . . TRBV12-5 TGTGCTAGCCTCACGGACAGAATCCCCTACGAGCAGTACTTC CASLTDRIPYEQYF
TRBJ2-3 . . TRBV5-1 TGCGCCAGCAGCTGGGCAGGTGCAGATACGCAGTATTTT CASSWAGADTQYF
TRBJ1-6 . . TRBV19 TGTGCCAGTAGTATTGCGACCTGGGGCCCCAAGTCACCCCTCCACTTT CASSIATWGPKSPLHF
TRBJ1-1 TRBD1 . TRBV5-4 TGTGCCAGCAGCTTGGGGACAGGGGGCACTGAAGCTTTCTTT CASSLGTGGTEAFF
TRBJ1-2 . . TRBV4-1 TGCGCCAGCAGCCAGGACAACAACTATGGCTACACCTTC CASSQDNNYGYTF
TRBJ2-7 . many TRBV5-8 TGTGCCAGCAGCTTGGCCAGGGAATACCACTCCTACGAGCAGTACTTC CASSLAREYHSYEQYF
TRBJ2-5 TRBD2 . TRBV4-1 TGCGCCAGCAGCCAAGGGGGGCTAGCGGGGCAAGAGACCCAGTACTTC CASSQGGLAGQETQYF
TRBJ1-5 . . TRBV19 TGTGCCAGTAGTATTGTAAAGCCCCAGCATTTT CASSIVKPQHF
TRBJ1-1 . . TRBV10-3 TGTGCCATCAGTGAGTCCCGGGGGAGGGCTGAAGCTTTCTTT CAISESRGRAEAFF
TRBJ2-5 TRBD1 . TRBV27 TGTGCCAGCAGCCTTGACAGGGGGTGGGAGACCCAGTACTTC CASSLDRGWETQYF
TRBJ1-3 . once TRBV13 TGTGCCAGCAGCATCCGGGGAGCTAAGAGCTCTGGAAACACCATATATTTT CASSIRGAKSSGNTIYF
TRBJ2-3 TRBD2 once TRBV7-3 TGTGCCAGCAGCCCCCGGGCGGGGGGGCAGACAGATACGCAGTATTTT CASSPRAGGQTDTQYF
TRBJ2-3 TRBD2 . TRBV15 TGTGCCACCAGCAGAGAAGGCGGGGGGGCCGGTACGCAGTATTTT CATSREGGGAGTQYF
TRBJ2-5 . . TRBV19 TGTGCCAGTAGTACGGCAGGTTCCCTGCAAGAGACCCAGTACTTC CASSTAGSLQETQYF
TRBJ1-5 TRBD1 . TRBV10-1 TGCGCCAGCTTGCCGGGACAGTGGAATCAGCCCCAGCATTTT CASLPGQWNQPQHF
TRBJ1-1 TRBD1 . TRBV29-1 TGCAGCGGGATTCCGGGACAGGACACTGAAGCTTTCTTT CSGIPGQDTEAFF
TRBJ1-4 . . TRBV9 TGTGCCAGCAGCGTCCGGGCGGGGGAGAGGGAAAAACTGTTTTTT CASSVRAGEREKLFF
TRBJ2-1 TRBD1 few TRBV5-1 TGCGCCAGCAGCTTGGCCGTCCAGGGGGATGGCAATGAGCAGTTCTTC CASSLAVQGDGNEQFF
TRBJ1-2 . . TRBV29-1 TGCAGCGTTGCAGGAATGTGGGTTCAGGATGGCTACACCTTC CSVAGMWVQDGYTF
TRBJ1-5 . once TRBV6-5 TGTGCCAGCAGTTACTCGAAGAGTAGCAATCAGCCCCAGCATTTT CASSYSKSSNQPQHF
TRBJ1-2 TRBD1 . TRBV11-1 TGTGCCAGCAGCGAAGACAGGGTTGATGGCTACACCTTC CASSEDRVDGYTF
TRBJ2-1 . . TRBV2 TGTGCCAGCAGTGAAAATCTAGGTTCCTACAATGAGCAGTTCTTC CASSENLGSYNEQFF
TRBJ1-4 . . TRBV7-6 TGTGCCAGCAGCTTGGGAGGGGCAGGGGAAAAACTGTTTTTT CASSLGGAGEKLFF